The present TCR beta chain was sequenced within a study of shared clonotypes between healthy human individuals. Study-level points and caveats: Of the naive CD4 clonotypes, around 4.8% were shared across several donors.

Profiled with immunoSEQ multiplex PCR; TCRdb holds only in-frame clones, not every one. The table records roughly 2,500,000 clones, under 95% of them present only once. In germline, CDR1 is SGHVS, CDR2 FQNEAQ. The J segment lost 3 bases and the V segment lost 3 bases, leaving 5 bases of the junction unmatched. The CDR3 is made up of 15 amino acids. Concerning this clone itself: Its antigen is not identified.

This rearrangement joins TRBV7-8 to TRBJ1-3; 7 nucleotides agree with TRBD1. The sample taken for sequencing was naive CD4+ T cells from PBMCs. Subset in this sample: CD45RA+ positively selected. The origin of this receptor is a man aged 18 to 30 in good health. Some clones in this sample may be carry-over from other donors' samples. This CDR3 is CASSFQGGIGNTIYF. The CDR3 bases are TGTGCCAGCAGCTTCCAGGGGGGGATTGGAAACACCATATATTTT.